The clone carrying this TCR beta chain was counted at least ten times. The antigen remains unidentified. A single record per CDR3 protein comes from TCRdb applying MiXCR to the PCR reads. The profile shows some 580,000 distinct CDR3 sequences, roughly 23% of them singletons. Sorting defined naive CD8 T cells as CD8+CD4-CCR7+CD45RA+. The CDR3 is 14 amino acids. The junction had 4 bases not matched to a gene; V was cut back by 4 bases and J by 3 bases. CDR1 and CDR2 (germline): SEHNR, FQNEAQ (reference sequence). This sample was included in a study of molecular identifiers for immune sequencing clone quantification. Whole-study findings and limits: Clones that had above 20 RNA copies took up over 99% of effector molecules but under 1% in naive cells. Underestimated sizes of highly expanded clones could result from identical TCR molecules that share a barcode.

Specimen: naive CD8+ T cells from blood, with Jurkat cell RNA spiked in. Specified subset: FACS-sorted CD8+CD4-CCR7+CD45RA+ naive T cells. The V gene is TRBV7-9, the J gene TRBJ2-7; 9 positions match TRBD1. The TCR was taken from a human donor in good health. Some libraries in this study had Jurkat cell RNA spiked in. In nucleotides, the CDR3 is TGTGCCAGCAGCTGGCGGGACAGGGACTACGAGCAGTACTTC. Translation: CASSWRDRDYEQYF.